Listed below are T cell receptor beta chains from one sample, sequenced in a study of immune characterization of retroperitoneal liposarcoma. One entry per CDR3 protein results from TCRdb running MiXCR on the PCR reads. In the table there are 10,000 to 11,000 distinct CDR3 sequences, around 37% of which are singletons. Material for sequencing was tumor tissue. The source is a male donor with retroperitoneal liposarcoma. CDR3s include the opening cysteine and the closing phenylalanine or tryptophan. A D gene is named only where the DNA matches it firmly. Expanded clones get a size class; other rows say once, few or many, or leave the size out.

>-|TRBV11-3|-|TRBJ2-1
TGTGCCAGCAGTCCCCTCGGTGGTGGCTACGAGCAGTTCTTC
CASSPLGGGYEQFF
>TRBD1|TRBV27|-|TRBJ2-5
TGTGCCAGCAGAAAAACCCTCGGACAGGGGGGAGAGACCCAGTACTTC
CASRKTLGQGGETQYF
>TRBD1|TRBV6-1|few|TRBJ1-5
TGTGCCAGCAGTGAGGGACAGATACGTAATCAGCCCCAGCATTTT
CASSEGQIRNQPQHF
>-|TRBV6-1|-|TRBJ1-2
TGTGCCACCCGATCCGGGCCACAGTATGGCTACACCTTC
CATRSGPQYGYTF
>-|TRBV6-1|-|TRBJ2-7
TGTGCCAGCAGTGGACAACAGAGAACCTACGAGCAGTACTTC
CASSGQQRTYEQYF
>-|TRBV7-2|-|TRBJ2-1
TGTGCCAGCAGCTTAGAGGGGGGCCGGAAGACCCAGTTCTTC
CASSLEGGRKTQFF
>-|TRBV4-3|few|TRBJ1-2
TGCGCCAGCAGCCAAGATCAGCCGGGGAACTATGGCTACACCTTC
CASSQDQPGNYGYTF
>-|TRBV12-3/TRBV12-4|-|TRBJ1-1
TGTGCCAGCAGCCAAATTCAAGGGGGAAACACTGAAGCTTTCTTT
CASSQIQGGNTEAFF
>-|TRBV6-5|once|TRBJ2-7
TGTGCCAGCAGTTACTCGAATCCAGCACGGTCCTACGAGCAGTACTTC
CASSYSNPARSYEQYF
>-|TRBV6-1|many|TRBJ1-5
TGTGCCAGCAGTTATTCCCGGAATCAGCCCCAGCATTTT
CASSYSRNQPQHF
>TRBD2|TRBV6-1|-|TRBJ2-5
TGTGCCAGCAGGACCGGGACTACCACTTTTGAGCAGTACTTC
CASRTGTTTFEQYF
>-|TRBV29-1|-|TRBJ1-4
TGCAGCGTCGGGACTAATGAAAAACTGTTTTTT
CSVGTNEKLFF
>TRBD2|TRBV6-5|few|TRBJ2-3
TGTGCCAGCAGCCTAGCGGGGGGTACAGATACGCAGTATTTT
CASSLAGGTDTQYF
>-|TRBV6-5|-|TRBJ2-1
TGTGCCAGCAGTTACGGCGGAGACAATGAGCAGTTCTTC
CASSYGGDNEQFF
>-|TRBV14|-|TRBJ2-1
TGTGCCAGCAGCCCTCGCGAATATTCACCCCTCCACTTC
CASSPREYSPLHF